A selection of T cell receptor beta chains follows, all from one sample in a study of blood T cell repertoires in COVID-19. The data were produced by immunoSEQ multiplex PCR, yet TCRdb's version contains in-frame clones alone and is incomplete. Among 50,000 to 75,000 clones listed, over 75% were seen once. Sample: peripheral blood. These receptors were collected from a man older than 75 in a cohort sampled during active COVID-19. CDR3s include the opening cysteine and the closing phenylalanine or tryptophan. The order of the fields is clone size, V gene, D gene, J gene, CDR3 length, CDR3 protein, CDR3 DNA. D genes are given only for firm matches. Clone sizes are given selectively: once, few, many, or a class where the clone is expanded.

clone_size: -
v_call: TRBV27
d_call: TRBD2
j_call: TRBJ2-3
cdr3_length: 16
cdr3_aa: CASSLIAGGNTDTQYF
cdr3_nt: TGTGCCAGCAGTTTAATAGCGGGGGGGAACACAGATACGCAGTATTTT

clone_size: -
v_call: TRBV11-3
d_call: -
j_call: TRBJ2-7
cdr3_length: 14
cdr3_aa: CASSLGGRPYEQYF
cdr3_nt: TGTGCCAGCAGCTTAGGAGGGCGTCCCTACGAGCAGTACTTC

clone_size: -
v_call: TRBV30
d_call: TRBD2
j_call: TRBJ2-7
cdr3_length: 12
cdr3_aa: CAWNGGGAEQYF
cdr3_nt: TGTGCCTGGAACGGGGGGGGCGCCGAGCAGTACTTC

clone_size: -
v_call: TRBV5-6
d_call: -
j_call: TRBJ1-3
cdr3_length: 14
cdr3_aa: CASSLVSSGNTIYF
cdr3_nt: TGTGCCAGCAGCTTGGTGAGCTCTGGAAACACCATATATTTT

clone_size: -
v_call: TRBV3-1/TRBV3-2
d_call: TRBD2
j_call: TRBJ2-7
cdr3_length: 16
cdr3_aa: CASSRTTSGGAYEQYF
cdr3_nt: TGTGCCAGCAGCCGAACAACTAGCGGGGGGGCCTACGAGCAGTACTTC

clone_size: -
v_call: TRBV27
d_call: -
j_call: TRBJ2-5
cdr3_length: 15
cdr3_aa: CASSVHRQGGETQYF
cdr3_nt: TGTGCCAGCAGTGTCCACCGGCAGGGTGGGGAGACCCAGTACTTC

clone_size: -
v_call: TRBV10-3
d_call: -
j_call: TRBJ2-5
cdr3_length: 13
cdr3_aa: CATRDRREETQYF
cdr3_nt: TGTGCCACCAGAGACAGGCGGGAAGAGACCCAGTACTTC

clone_size: few
v_call: TRBV7-9
d_call: TRBD1
j_call: TRBJ2-3
cdr3_length: 14
cdr3_aa: CASSGTGSTDTQYF
cdr3_nt: TGTGCCAGCAGTGGGACAGGGAGCACAGATACGCAGTATTTT

clone_size: -
v_call: TRBV30
d_call: -
j_call: TRBJ1-2
cdr3_length: 12
cdr3_aa: CAWSGGRDGYTF
cdr3_nt: TGTGCCTGGAGCGGAGGGAGGGACGGCTACACCTTC

clone_size: -
v_call: TRBV7-9
d_call: TRBD2
j_call: TRBJ2-1
cdr3_length: 15
cdr3_aa: CASSFGAGGLFEQFF
cdr3_nt: TGTGCCAGCAGCTTTGGCGCGGGAGGGCTGTTTGAGCAGTTCTTC

clone_size: few
v_call: TRBV6-5
d_call: TRBD1
j_call: TRBJ1-2
cdr3_length: 15
cdr3_aa: CASSVELQGAYGYTF
cdr3_nt: TGTGCCAGCTCCGTGGAGTTACAGGGGGCCTATGGCTACACCTTC

clone_size: -
v_call: TRBV10-3
d_call: TRBD1
j_call: TRBJ2-3
cdr3_length: 16
cdr3_aa: CAISKDRAIVPDTQYF
cdr3_nt: TGTGCCATCAGTAAAGACAGGGCTATCGTCCCAGATACGCAGTATTTT

clone_size: -
v_call: TRBV7-6
d_call: -
j_call: TRBJ2-1
cdr3_length: 17
cdr3_aa: CASSLEARTASYNEQFF
cdr3_nt: TGTGCCAGCAGCTTAGAGGCCCGGACAGCGAGTTACAATGAGCAGTTCTTC

clone_size: few
v_call: TRBV7-9
d_call: -
j_call: TRBJ1-5
cdr3_length: 14
cdr3_aa: CASSLAGGGQPQHF
cdr3_nt: TGTGCCAGCAGCTTAGCAGGGGGTGGTCAGCCCCAGCATTTT

clone_size: -
v_call: TRBV19
d_call: -
j_call: TRBJ1-3
cdr3_length: 15
cdr3_aa: CASSIVQGAGNTIYF
cdr3_nt: TGTGCCAGTAGTATAGTCCAGGGTGCTGGAAACACCATATATTTT

clone_size: -
v_call: TRBV20-1
d_call: -
j_call: TRBJ2-3
cdr3_length: 12
cdr3_aa: CSASRGTDTQYF
cdr3_nt: TGCAGTGCTAGTCGAGGGACAGATACGCAGTATTTT

clone_size: -
v_call: TRBV9
d_call: -
j_call: TRBJ2-3
cdr3_length: 13
cdr3_aa: CASSPHLEDTQYF
cdr3_nt: TGTGCCAGCAGCCCCCATCTAGAAGATACGCAGTATTTT

clone_size: -
v_call: TRBV24-1
d_call: -
j_call: TRBJ2-2
cdr3_length: 16
cdr3_aa: CATSSDSPDRAGELFF
cdr3_nt: TGTGCCACCAGTTCCGACTCCCCCGACCGCGCCGGGGAGCTGTTTTTT

clone_size: few
v_call: TRBV7-8
d_call: -
j_call: TRBJ1-5
cdr3_length: 16
cdr3_aa: CASSGIATGKNQPQHF
cdr3_nt: TGTGCCAGCAGCGGGATTGCAACAGGGAAGAATCAGCCCCAGCATTTT

clone_size: -
v_call: TRBV7-2
d_call: -
j_call: TRBJ1-2
cdr3_length: 16
cdr3_aa: CASSSRSHRSNYGYTF
cdr3_nt: TGTGCCAGCAGCTCGCGTTCACACAGGTCTAACTATGGCTACACCTTC

clone_size: -
v_call: TRBV18
d_call: TRBD2
j_call: TRBJ2-1
cdr3_length: 15
cdr3_aa: CASRTSGGLKNEQFF
cdr3_nt: TGTGCCAGCCGAACGAGCGGGGGCTTAAAAAATGAGCAGTTCTTC

clone_size: -
v_call: TRBV5-8
d_call: -
j_call: TRBJ1-1
cdr3_length: 15
cdr3_aa: CASKRGDDLNTEAFF
cdr3_nt: TGTGCCAGCAAAAGGGGCGACGACTTGAACACTGAAGCTTTCTTT

clone_size: -
v_call: TRBV10-3
d_call: -
j_call: TRBJ2-7
cdr3_length: 16
cdr3_aa: CAISGTHRDRAYEQYF
cdr3_nt: TGTGCCATCAGTGGTACCCACAGGGATAGGGCCTACGAGCAGTACTTC

clone_size: once
v_call: TRBV3-1/TRBV3-2
d_call: -
j_call: TRBJ1-1
cdr3_length: 12
cdr3_aa: CASSQGHLTAFF
cdr3_nt: TGTGCCAGCAGCCAAGGACATCTAACAGCTTTCTTT

clone_size: medium-sized
v_call: TRBV30
d_call: -
j_call: TRBJ2-7
cdr3_length: 11
cdr3_aa: CAWTQGGGQYF
cdr3_nt: TGTGCCTGGACCCAGGGAGGCGGACAGTACTTC

clone_size: -
v_call: TRBV5-4
d_call: -
j_call: TRBJ2-2
cdr3_length: 16
cdr3_aa: CASSLGQTLNTGELFF
cdr3_nt: TGTGCCAGCAGCTTGGGTCAGACTTTGAACACCGGGGAGCTGTTTTTT

clone_size: -
v_call: TRBV11-3
d_call: -
j_call: TRBJ2-1
cdr3_length: 15
cdr3_aa: CASSLDLAGVNEQFF
cdr3_nt: TGTGCCAGCAGCTTAGATCTAGCCGGGGTTAATGAGCAGTTCTTC

clone_size: -
v_call: TRBV20-1
d_call: TRBD1
j_call: TRBJ1-5
cdr3_length: 15
cdr3_aa: CSASDPRTGDQPQHF
cdr3_nt: TGCAGTGCTAGTGACCCACGGACAGGGGATCAGCCCCAGCATTTT

clone_size: -
v_call: TRBV7-3
d_call: -
j_call: TRBJ1-6
cdr3_length: 13
cdr3_aa: CASSSGYNSPLHF
cdr3_nt: TGTGCCAGCAGCTCCGGCTATAATTCACCCCTCCACTTT

clone_size: once
v_call: TRBV1
d_call: -
j_call: TRBJ2-3
cdr3_length: 14
cdr3_aa: CTSSRDGATDTQYF
cdr3_nt: TGCACCAGCAGCCGTGACGGAGCCACAGATACGCAGTATTTT

clone_size: once
v_call: TRBV4-3
d_call: -
j_call: TRBJ2-3
cdr3_length: 11
cdr3_aa: CASSQGRTQYF
cdr3_nt: TGCGCCAGCAGCCAAGGGAGGACGCAGTATTTT

clone_size: -
v_call: TRBV2
d_call: TRBD1
j_call: TRBJ1-1
cdr3_length: 15
cdr3_aa: CASSDPGQVNTEAFF
cdr3_nt: TGTGCCAGCAGTGACCCGGGACAGGTGAACACTGAAGCTTTCTTT

clone_size: -
v_call: TRBV5-1
d_call: -
j_call: TRBJ1-2
cdr3_length: 15
cdr3_aa: CASSLATGGNYGYTF
cdr3_nt: TGCGCCAGCAGCTTGGCCACCGGGGGTAACTATGGCTACACCTTC

clone_size: -
v_call: TRBV14
d_call: -
j_call: TRBJ2-1
cdr3_length: 15
cdr3_aa: CASSPSFSPNNEQFF
cdr3_nt: TGTGCCAGCAGTCCTAGCTTTTCCCCAAACAATGAGCAGTTCTTC

clone_size: -
v_call: TRBV2
d_call: -
j_call: TRBJ2-7
cdr3_length: 11
cdr3_aa: CATRSAYEQYF
cdr3_nt: TGTGCCACGCGGTCGGCCTACGAGCAGTACTTC

clone_size: -
v_call: TRBV3-1/TRBV3-2
d_call: -
j_call: TRBJ1-1
cdr3_length: 12
cdr3_aa: CASSHGNTEAFF
cdr3_nt: TGTGCCAGCAGCCACGGGAACACTGAAGCTTTCTTT

clone_size: -
v_call: TRBV19
d_call: TRBD1
j_call: TRBJ2-4
cdr3_length: 14
cdr3_aa: CASSRAGGRDIQYF
cdr3_nt: TGTGCCAGTAGTCGCGCAGGGGGTCGGGACATTCAGTACTTC

clone_size: -
v_call: TRBV6-5
d_call: TRBD1
j_call: TRBJ1-2
cdr3_length: 13
cdr3_aa: CASSRQGSYGYTF
cdr3_nt: TGTGCCAGCAGCCGACAGGGGAGCTATGGCTACACCTTC

clone_size: -
v_call: TRBV5-6
d_call: TRBD2
j_call: TRBJ2-3
cdr3_length: 16
cdr3_aa: CASSLELAGGSDTQYF
cdr3_nt: TGTGCCAGCAGCTTGGAACTAGCGGGAGGGTCAGATACGCAGTATTTT

clone_size: -
v_call: TRBV3-1/TRBV3-2
d_call: TRBD2
j_call: TRBJ2-3
cdr3_length: 16
cdr3_aa: CASSYPGTRQRDTQYF
cdr3_nt: TGTGCCAGCAGCTACCCCGGGACTAGACAAAGAGATACGCAGTATTTT

clone_size: -
v_call: TRBV5-1
d_call: -
j_call: TRBJ1-1
cdr3_length: 16
cdr3_aa: CASSGGAAAGNTEAFF
cdr3_nt: TGCGCCAGCAGCGGGGGGGCCGCAGCCGGGAACACTGAAGCTTTCTTT

clone_size: -
v_call: TRBV7-2
d_call: TRBD2
j_call: TRBJ2-7
cdr3_length: 15
cdr3_aa: CASSLAGTKAYEQYF
cdr3_nt: TGTGCCAGCAGCTTAGCGGGGACTAAAGCCTACGAGCAGTACTTC

clone_size: -
v_call: TRBV6-5
d_call: TRBD2
j_call: TRBJ2-2
cdr3_length: 16
cdr3_aa: CASSYSTLAGSGELFF
cdr3_nt: TGTGCCAGCAGTTACTCGACTCTAGCGGGATCCGGGGAGCTGTTTTTT

clone_size: -
v_call: TRBV4-2
d_call: -
j_call: TRBJ1-6
cdr3_length: 17
cdr3_aa: CASSQEGGGLVNSPLHF
cdr3_nt: TGTGCCAGCAGCCAAGAAGGGGGGGGACTGGTGAATTCACCCCTCCACTTT

clone_size: once
v_call: TRBV6-6
d_call: TRBD1
j_call: TRBJ1-6
cdr3_length: 11
cdr3_aa: CASSYKDRAYF
cdr3_nt: TGTGCCAGCAGTTACAAGGACAGGGCCTATTTT

clone_size: -
v_call: TRBV7-9
d_call: TRBD1
j_call: TRBJ1-1
cdr3_length: 14
cdr3_aa: CASSPRDRGTEAFF
cdr3_nt: TGTGCCAGCAGCCCCCGGGACAGGGGCACTGAAGCTTTCTTT

clone_size: few
v_call: TRBV29-1
d_call: -
j_call: TRBJ2-3
cdr3_length: 14
cdr3_aa: CSASPRTGTDTQYF
cdr3_nt: TGCAGCGCAAGCCCCAGGACAGGCACAGATACGCAGTATTTT

clone_size: -
v_call: TRBV11-2
d_call: TRBD1
j_call: TRBJ1-1
cdr3_length: 16
cdr3_aa: CASRSTGQGRNTEAFF
cdr3_nt: TGTGCCAGCAGATCGACCGGACAGGGGCGGAACACTGAAGCTTTCTTT

clone_size: -
v_call: TRBV7-2
d_call: -
j_call: TRBJ2-3
cdr3_length: 16
cdr3_aa: CASSLERPTLGDTQYF
cdr3_nt: TGTGCCAGCAGCTTAGAGCGGCCCACTTTAGGAGATACGCAGTATTTT

clone_size: -
v_call: TRBV29-1
d_call: TRBD1
j_call: TRBJ2-1
cdr3_length: 14
cdr3_aa: CSVAGGLTYNEQFF
cdr3_nt: TGCAGCGTGGCAGGGGGCTTGACCTACAATGAGCAGTTCTTC

clone_size: -
v_call: TRBV6-1
d_call: -
j_call: TRBJ2-7
cdr3_length: 14
cdr3_aa: CASSEVGGFYEQYF
cdr3_nt: TGTGCCAGCAGTGAAGTTGGAGGATTCTACGAGCAGTACTTC